The next 8 T cell receptor beta chains were all read from a single sample in a study of molecular identifiers for immune sequencing clone quantification. Using its own MiXCR run on the PCR reads, TCRdb lists one record per CDR3 protein. The data show just under 650,000 distinct CDR3 sequences, 20% seen once. What was sequenced was naive CD8+ T cells from blood, with Jurkat cell RNA spiked in. Sample subset: FACS-sorted CD8+CD4-CCR7+CD45RA+ naive T cells. These receptors came from a human donor in good health. Some libraries in this study had Jurkat cell RNA spiked in.

Points on this clonotype: This clone may be a read error of a much larger clone one base away. The rearrangement links TRBV11-1 to TRBJ2-7; D ambiguous. This CDR3 comprises 13 residues. Germline CDR1 is SGHAT and CDR2 is FQDESV (reference sequence). V was trimmed by 5 bases and J by 4 bases, leaving 12 bases between them. CDR3 residues: CASSGRCEYEQYF. DNA for the CDR3: TGTGCCAGCAGCGGCAGGTGTGAGTACGAGCAGTACTTC.

This clonotype occurred a few times. The chain carries TRBV6-1 and TRBJ2-1; D is unresolved. CDR3 length: 13 amino acids. Deletions cut 4 bases from V and 8 bases from J, with 12 bases between. Germline V gene data show CDR1 as MNHNS and CDR2 as SASEGT. The CDR3 spells CASSVGRWDEQFF. The CDR3 region has the DNA TGTGCCAGCAGTGTGGGCCGGTGGGATGAGCAGTTCTTC.

This clonotype was counted only a few times. The rearrangement joins TRBV18 to TRBJ2-6; weak D call: TRBD1 (6 bases). Trimming left V 5 bases short and J 0 bases short, with 17 bases between. The CDR3 is 18 amino acids. Germline V gene lookup returns CDR1 KGHSH and CDR2 LQKENI. The CDR3 protein is CASSAVRDISSGANVLTF. The CDR3 DNA follows: TGTGCCAGCTCAGCTGTCCGGGACATTAGCTCTGGGGCCAACGTCCTGACTTTC. Combining the CDR3 with reference TRBV18 and TRBJ2-6 gives the whole variable domain NAGVMQNPRHLVRRRGQEARLRCSPMKGHSHVYWYRQLPEEGLKFMVYLQKENIIDESGMPKERFSAEFPKEGPSILRIQQVVRGDSAAYFCASSAVRDISSGANVLTFGAGSRLTVL.

This clonotype appeared a few times. The genes are TRBV2 and TRBJ2-5; 13 nucleotides match TRBD2. V lost 6 bases to trimming and J lost 1 base; unmatched junction nucleotides: 2. Germline lookup yields CDR1 SNHLY and CDR2 FYNNEI. This CDR3 spans 15 amino acids. The CDR3: CASRTSGRPQETQYF. The CDR3 nucleotides are TGTGCCAGCAGGACTAGCGGGAGGCCCCAAGAGACCCAGTACTTC.

A word on this clonotype: This CDR3 is missing its conserved last phenylalanine or tryptophan, likely due to a read error. The chain has TRBV28 and TRBJ1-6; 9 bases fit TRBD1. This CDR3 has 16 amino acids. Germline V gene sequence: CDR1 MDHEN, CDR2 SYDVKM. Unmatched junction bases numbered 12, after V lost 6 bases and J lost 9 bases. CDR3 sequence (DNA): TGTGCCAGCAGACCTCCGTATGGACAGGGGAGTTCACCCCTCCACCTT. Translated, it gives CASRPPYGQGSSPLHL.

Note on this clonotype: A much larger clonotype is one base distant, so this may be a read error. The J gene is TRBJ2-3, the V gene TRBV28; no definite D call. Judging by the DNA end, TRBJ1-5 fits better; the J call may be wrong. Germline loops: CDR1 MDHEN, CDR2 SYDVKM. The CDR3 totals 15 residues. CDR3 nucleotides: TGTGCCAGCAGTTTAGAGGCACCAGACACAGATACGCAGCATTTT. Its protein is CASSLEAPDTDTQHF.

In this sample, this clonotype turned up many times. The rearrangement links TRBV12-3 or TRBV12-4 to TRBJ2-1; TRBD2 matches at 10 bases. The V segment lost 7 bases and the J segment 9 bases; nucleotides outside the gene matches: 9. The CDR3 runs to 14 residues. The CDR3 coding sequence is TGTGCCAGCAACCACCTAGCGGGGGTTGGTGAGCAGTTCTTC. Encoded protein: CASNHLAGVGEQFF.

This clonotype was seen repeatedly, ten times or more. V and J are TRBV30 and TRBJ1-4; D gene unclear. The CDR3 length is 14 residues. V gave up 2 bases and J gave up 3 bases, with 10 bases separating them. CDR1 is GTSNPN and CDR2 is SVGIG in the germline V gene (reference sequence). The CDR3 sequence: CAWSRTGSNEKLFF. The DNA of the CDR3 is TGTGCCTGGAGTAGGACGGGATCTAATGAAAAACTGTTTTTT.